The T cell receptor beta chain under discussion was sequenced for a study of cytomegalovirus exposure and HLA in healthy donors. J lost 6 bases, V lost 3 bases, and 4 bases had no gene match. The germline V gene has CDR1 LNHNV and CDR2 YYDKDF (reference sequence). There are 15 residues in the CDR3. A multiplex PCR was run with 60 Vbeta primers and 13 Jbeta primers. This table comes from immunoSEQ multiplex PCR, and its TCRdb copy is limited to in-frame clones, with some not included. Found here are 200,000 to 250,000 clones, about 74% of them singletons; the top ten hold roughly a sixth. Sequencing was carried out using PBMCs. This clonotype was sampled from a man aged 35 to 55 in good health and CMV-seronegative. This chain connects TRBV15 to TRBJ2-7, with 14 bases fitting TRBD2. The CDR3 sequence is CATSRGLAGVFEQYF. CDR3 nucleotides: TGTGCCACCAGCAGGGGACTAGCGGGAGTTTTCGAGCAGTACTTC. The full variable domain, its missing parts supplied by reference TRBV15 and TRBJ2-7, is DAMVIQNPRYQVTQFGKPVTLSCSQTLNHNVMYWYQQKSSQAPKLLFHYYDKDFNNEADTPDNFQSRRPNTSFCFLDIRSPGLGDTAMYLCATSRGLAGVFEQYFGPGTRLTVT.